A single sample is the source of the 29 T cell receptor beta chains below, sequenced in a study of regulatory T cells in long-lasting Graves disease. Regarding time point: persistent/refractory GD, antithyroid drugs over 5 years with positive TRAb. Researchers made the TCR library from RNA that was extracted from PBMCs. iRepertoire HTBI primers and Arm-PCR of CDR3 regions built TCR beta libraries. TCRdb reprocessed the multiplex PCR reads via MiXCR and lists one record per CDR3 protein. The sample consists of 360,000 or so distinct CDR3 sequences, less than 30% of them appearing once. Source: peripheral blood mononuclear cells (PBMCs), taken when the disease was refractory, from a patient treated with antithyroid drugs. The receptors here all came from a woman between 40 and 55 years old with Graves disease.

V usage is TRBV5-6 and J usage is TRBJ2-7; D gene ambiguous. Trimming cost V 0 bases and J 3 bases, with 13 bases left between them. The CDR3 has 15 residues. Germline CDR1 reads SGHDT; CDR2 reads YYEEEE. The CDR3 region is CASSLVAARLYEQYF. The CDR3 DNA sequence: TGTGCCAGCAGCTTGGTGGCCGCTAGACTCTACGAGCAGTACTTC. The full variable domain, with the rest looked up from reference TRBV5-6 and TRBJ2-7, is DAGVTQSPTHLIKTRGQQVTLRCSPKSGHDTVSWYQQALGQGPQFIFQYYEEEERQRGNFPDRFSGHQFPNYSSELNVNALLLGDSALYLCASSLVAARLYEQYFGPGTRLTVT.

The CDR3 DNA follows: TGTGCCACCAGCGATTCCGGGACAGTATTCACCGGGGAGCTGTTTTTT. This translates into CATSDSGTVFTGELFF. V usage is TRBV15 and J usage is TRBJ2-2; 7 bases are a match to TRBD1. The CDR3 is 16 residues long. Germline-derived CDR1 and CDR2 are LNHNV and YYDKDF (reference sequence). V was clipped by 5 bases and J by 4 bases; unmatched bases: 10.

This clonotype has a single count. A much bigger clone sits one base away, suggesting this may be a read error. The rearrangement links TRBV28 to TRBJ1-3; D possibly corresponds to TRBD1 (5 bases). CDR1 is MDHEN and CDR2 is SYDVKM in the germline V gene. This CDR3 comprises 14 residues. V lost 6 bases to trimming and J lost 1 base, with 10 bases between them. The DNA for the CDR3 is TGTGCCAGCAGGCTCCAGGGATCTGGAAACACCATATATTTT. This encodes CASRLQGSGNTIYF.

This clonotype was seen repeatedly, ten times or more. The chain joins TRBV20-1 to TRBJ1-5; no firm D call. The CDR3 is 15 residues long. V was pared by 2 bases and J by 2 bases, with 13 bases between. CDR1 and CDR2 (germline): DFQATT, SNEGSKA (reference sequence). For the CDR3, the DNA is TGCAGTGCTAGACGCGGAGGGAGAGGCAATCAGCCCCAGCATTTT. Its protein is CSARRGGRGNQPQHF.

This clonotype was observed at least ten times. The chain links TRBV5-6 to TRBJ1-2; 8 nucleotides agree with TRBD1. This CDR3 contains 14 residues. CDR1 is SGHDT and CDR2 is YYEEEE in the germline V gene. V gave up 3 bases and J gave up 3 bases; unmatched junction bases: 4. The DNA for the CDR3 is TGTGCCAGCAGCTATAGGACAGGGTACTATGGCTACACCTTC. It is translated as CASSYRTGYYGYTF.

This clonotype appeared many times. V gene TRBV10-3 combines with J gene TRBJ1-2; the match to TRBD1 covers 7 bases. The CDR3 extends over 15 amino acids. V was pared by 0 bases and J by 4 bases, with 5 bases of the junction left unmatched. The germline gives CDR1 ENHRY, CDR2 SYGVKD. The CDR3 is CAISESTGLGYGYTF. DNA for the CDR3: TGTGCCATCAGTGAGTCGACAGGGCTGGGCTATGGCTACACCTTC.

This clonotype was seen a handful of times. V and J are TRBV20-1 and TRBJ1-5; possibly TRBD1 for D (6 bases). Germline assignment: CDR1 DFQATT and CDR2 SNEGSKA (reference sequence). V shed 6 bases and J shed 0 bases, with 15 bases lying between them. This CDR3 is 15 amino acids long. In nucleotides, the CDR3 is TGCAGTGCGAAGGGGGGGGGCTATAGCAATCAGCCCCAGCATTTT. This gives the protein CSAKGGGYSNQPQHF.

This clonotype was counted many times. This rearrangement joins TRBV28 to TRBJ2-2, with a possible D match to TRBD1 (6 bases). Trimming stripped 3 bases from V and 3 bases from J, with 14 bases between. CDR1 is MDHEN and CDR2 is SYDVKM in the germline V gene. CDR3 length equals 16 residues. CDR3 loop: CASSFGVTGDTGELFF. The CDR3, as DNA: TGTGCCAGCAGTTTTGGGGTGACAGGCGACACCGGGGAGCTGTTTTTT.

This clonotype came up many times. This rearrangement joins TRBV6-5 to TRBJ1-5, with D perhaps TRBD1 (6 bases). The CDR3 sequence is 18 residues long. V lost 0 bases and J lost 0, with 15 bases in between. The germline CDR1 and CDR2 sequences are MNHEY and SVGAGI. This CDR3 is CASSYSSRDILSNQPQHF. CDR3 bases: TGTGCCAGCAGTTACTCGTCTAGGGACATCCTTAGCAATCAGCCCCAGCATTTT.

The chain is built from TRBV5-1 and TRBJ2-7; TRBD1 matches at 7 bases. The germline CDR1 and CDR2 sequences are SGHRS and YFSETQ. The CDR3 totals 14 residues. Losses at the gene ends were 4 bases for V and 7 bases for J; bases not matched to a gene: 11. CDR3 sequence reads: CASSTGQARPEQYF. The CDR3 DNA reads TGCGCCAGCAGCACCGGACAGGCGAGGCCGGAGCAGTACTTC.

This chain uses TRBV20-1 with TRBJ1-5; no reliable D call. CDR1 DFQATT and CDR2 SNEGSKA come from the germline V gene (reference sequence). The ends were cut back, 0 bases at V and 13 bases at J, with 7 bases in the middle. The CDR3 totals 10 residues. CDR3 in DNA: TGCAGTGCTAGAGACAGCCGTCAGCATTTT. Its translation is CSARDSRQHF.

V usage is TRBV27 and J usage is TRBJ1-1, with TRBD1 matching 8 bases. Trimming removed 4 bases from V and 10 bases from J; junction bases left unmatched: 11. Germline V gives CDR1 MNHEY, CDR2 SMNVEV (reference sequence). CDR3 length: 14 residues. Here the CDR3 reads CASSYGQGASRAFF. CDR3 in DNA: TGTGCCAGCAGTTATGGCCAGGGGGCAAGTAGAGCTTTCTTT.

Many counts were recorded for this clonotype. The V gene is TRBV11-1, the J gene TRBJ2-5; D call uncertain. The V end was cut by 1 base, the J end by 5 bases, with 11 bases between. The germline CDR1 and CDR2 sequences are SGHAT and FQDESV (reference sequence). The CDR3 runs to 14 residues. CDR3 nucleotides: TGTGCCAGCAGCTTAGTTGGGGATCTGGAGACCCAGTACTTC. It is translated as CASSLVGDLETQYF.

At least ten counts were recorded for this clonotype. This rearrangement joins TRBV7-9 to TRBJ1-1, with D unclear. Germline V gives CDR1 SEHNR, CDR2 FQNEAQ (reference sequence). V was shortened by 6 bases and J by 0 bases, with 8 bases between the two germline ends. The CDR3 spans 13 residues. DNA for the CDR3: TGTGCCAGCAGTCGCCTACTGAACACTGAAGCTTTCTTT. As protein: CASSRLLNTEAFF.

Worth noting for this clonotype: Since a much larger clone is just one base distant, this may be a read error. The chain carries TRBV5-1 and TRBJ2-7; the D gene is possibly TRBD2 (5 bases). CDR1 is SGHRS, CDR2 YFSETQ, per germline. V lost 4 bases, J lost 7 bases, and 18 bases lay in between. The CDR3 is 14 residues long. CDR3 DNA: TGCGCCAGCAGCCTGTTAGAGAGGGAAGGAGAGCAGTACTTC. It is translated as CASSLLEREGEQYF.

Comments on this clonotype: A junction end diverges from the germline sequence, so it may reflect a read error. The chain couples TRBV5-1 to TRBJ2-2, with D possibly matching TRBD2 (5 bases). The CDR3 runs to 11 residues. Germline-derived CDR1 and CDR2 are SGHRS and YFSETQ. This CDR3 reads CASSFSGKLFF. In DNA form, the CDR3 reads TGCGCCAGCAGCTTTTCCGGGAAGCTGTTTTTT.

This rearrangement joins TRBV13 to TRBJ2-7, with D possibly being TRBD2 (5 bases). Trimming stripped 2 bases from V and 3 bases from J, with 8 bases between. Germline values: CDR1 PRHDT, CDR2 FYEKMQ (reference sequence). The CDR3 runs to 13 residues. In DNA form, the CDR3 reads TGTGCCAGCAGCTTACGGGGTCTCTACGAGCAGTACTTC. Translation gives CASSLRGLYEQYF.

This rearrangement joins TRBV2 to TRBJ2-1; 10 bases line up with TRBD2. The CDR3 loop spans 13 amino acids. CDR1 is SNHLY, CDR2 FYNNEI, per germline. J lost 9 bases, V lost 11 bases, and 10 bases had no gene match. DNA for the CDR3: TGTGCCGGGGGAACTAGCGGGAAGGGTGAGCAGTTCTTC. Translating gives CAGGTSGKGEQFF.

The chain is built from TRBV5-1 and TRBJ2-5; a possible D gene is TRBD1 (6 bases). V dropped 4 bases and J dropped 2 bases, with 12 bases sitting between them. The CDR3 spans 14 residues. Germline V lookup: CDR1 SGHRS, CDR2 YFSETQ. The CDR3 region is CASSTMTGQETQYF. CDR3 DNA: TGCGCCAGCAGCACCATGACAGGACAAGAGACCCAGTACTTC. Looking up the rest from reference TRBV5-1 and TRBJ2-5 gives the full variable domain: KAGVTQTPRYLIKTRGQQVTLSCSPISGHRSVSWYQQTPGQGLQFLFEYFSETQRNKGNFPGRFSGRQFSNSRSEMNVSTLELGDSALYLCASSTMTGQETQYFGPGTRLLVL.

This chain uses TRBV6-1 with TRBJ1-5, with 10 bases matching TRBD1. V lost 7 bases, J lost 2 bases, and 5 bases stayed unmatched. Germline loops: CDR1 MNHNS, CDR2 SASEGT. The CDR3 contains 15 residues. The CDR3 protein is CASIRDRGGNQPQHF. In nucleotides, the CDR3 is TGTGCCAGCATACGGGACAGGGGAGGCAATCAGCCCCAGCATTTT.

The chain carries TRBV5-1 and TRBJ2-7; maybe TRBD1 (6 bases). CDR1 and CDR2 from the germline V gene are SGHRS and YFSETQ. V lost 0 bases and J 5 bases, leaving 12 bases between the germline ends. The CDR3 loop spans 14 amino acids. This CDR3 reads CASSLGTASNEQYF. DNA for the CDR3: TGCGCCAGCAGCTTGGGGACAGCATCGAACGAGCAGTACTTC.

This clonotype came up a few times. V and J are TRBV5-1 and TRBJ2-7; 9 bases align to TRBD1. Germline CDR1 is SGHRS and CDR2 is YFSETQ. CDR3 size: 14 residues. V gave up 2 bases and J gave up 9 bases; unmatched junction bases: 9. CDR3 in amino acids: CASSFGTGSTVQYF. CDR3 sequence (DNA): TGCGCCAGCAGCTTCGGGACAGGGTCGACCGTGCAGTACTTC.

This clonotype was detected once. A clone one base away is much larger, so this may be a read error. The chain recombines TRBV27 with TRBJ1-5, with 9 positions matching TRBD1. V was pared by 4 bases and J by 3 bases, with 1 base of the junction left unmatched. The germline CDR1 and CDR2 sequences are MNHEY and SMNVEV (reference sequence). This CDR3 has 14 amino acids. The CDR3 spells CASSWTGANQPQHF. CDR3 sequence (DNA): TGTGCCAGCAGTTGGACAGGGGCCAATCAGCCCCAGCATTTT.

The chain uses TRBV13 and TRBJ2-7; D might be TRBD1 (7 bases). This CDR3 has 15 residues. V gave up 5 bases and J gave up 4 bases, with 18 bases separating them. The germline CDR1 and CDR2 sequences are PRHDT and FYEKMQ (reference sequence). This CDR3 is CASSAGGQRPYEQYF. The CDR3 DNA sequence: TGTGCCAGCAGCGCAGGGGGGCAGCGGCCTTACGAGCAGTACTTC.

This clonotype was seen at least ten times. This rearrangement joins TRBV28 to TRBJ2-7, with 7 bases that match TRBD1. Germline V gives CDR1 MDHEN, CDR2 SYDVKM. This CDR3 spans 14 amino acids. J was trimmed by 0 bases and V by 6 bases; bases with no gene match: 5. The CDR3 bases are TGTGCCAGCAGCCAGGGGGACCTCTCCTACGAGCAGTACTTC. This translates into CASSQGDLSYEQYF.

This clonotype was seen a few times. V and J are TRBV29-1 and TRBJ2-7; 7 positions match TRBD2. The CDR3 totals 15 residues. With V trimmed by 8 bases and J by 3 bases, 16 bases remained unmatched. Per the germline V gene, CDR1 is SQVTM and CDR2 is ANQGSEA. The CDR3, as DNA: TGCAGCACCTTGGGGGGAGGGCGGGGAGACTACGAGCAGTACTTC. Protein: CSTLGGGRGDYEQYF.

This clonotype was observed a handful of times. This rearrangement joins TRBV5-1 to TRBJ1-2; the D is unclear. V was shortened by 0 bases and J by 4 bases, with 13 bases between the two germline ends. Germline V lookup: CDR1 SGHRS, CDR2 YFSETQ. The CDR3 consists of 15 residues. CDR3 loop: CASSLGWVAAYGYTF. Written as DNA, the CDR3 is TGCGCCAGCAGCTTGGGATGGGTGGCCGCCTATGGCTACACCTTC.

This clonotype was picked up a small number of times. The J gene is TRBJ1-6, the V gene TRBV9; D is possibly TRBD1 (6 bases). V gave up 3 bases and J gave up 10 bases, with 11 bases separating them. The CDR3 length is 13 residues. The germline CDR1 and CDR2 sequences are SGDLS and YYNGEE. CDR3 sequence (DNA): TGTGCCAGCAGCGAGGACAGTTTATCACCCCTCCACTTT. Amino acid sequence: CASSEDSLSPLHF.

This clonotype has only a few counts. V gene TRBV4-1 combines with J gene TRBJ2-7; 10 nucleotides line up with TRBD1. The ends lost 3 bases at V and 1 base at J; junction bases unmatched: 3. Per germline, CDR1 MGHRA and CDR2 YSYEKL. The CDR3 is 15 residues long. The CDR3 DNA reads TGCGCCAGCAGCCACGGGACAGGGGAATCCTACGAGCAGTACTTC. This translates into CASSHGTGESYEQYF.